This entry concerns a single TCR beta chain. This sample is part of a study of molecular identifiers for immune sequencing clone quantification. A single record per CDR3 protein comes from TCRdb applying MiXCR to the PCR reads. The data show a few hundred thousand distinct CDR3 sequences, roughly a quarter seen once. CDR3 size: 16 residues. J was trimmed by 4 bases and V by 6 bases; bases with no gene match: 11. CDR1 is MNHEY and CDR2 is SVGEGT in the germline V gene. What was sequenced was naive CD8+ T cells from blood, with Jurkat cell RNA spiked in. Indicated subset: FACS-sorted CD8+CD4-CCR7+CD45RA+ naive T cells. This clonotype was obtained from a human donor in good health. Some libraries in this study had Jurkat cell RNA spiked in. The rearrangement links TRBV6-2 or TRBV6-3 to TRBJ2-3; TRBD1 matches at 9 bases. The chain's CDR3 is CASRDWRTGEADTQYF. The CDR3 nucleotides are TGTGCCAGCAGAGATTGGCGGACAGGGGAAGCAGATACGCAGTATTTT.